The next 7 T cell receptor beta chains were all read from a single sample in a study of shared clonotypes between healthy human individuals. Clones were sequenced by immunoSEQ multiplex PCR, and TCRdb holds only the in-frame ones, with some missing. The table has 2,500,000 or so clones, around 92% seen once. The sequenced sample consisted of naive CD4+ T cells from PBMCs. Subset of the sample: CD45RA+ positively selected. The receptors were gathered from a man between 18 and 35 years old in good health. Some clones in this sample may be carry-over from other donors' samples.

The CDR3 DNA is TGCAGCGTTGATCAGGGGGCTCGGGAGCAGTACTTC. This sequence encodes CSVDQGAREQYF. The V gene is TRBV29-1, the J gene TRBJ2-7; 8 bases align to TRBD1. CDR1 is SQVTM, CDR2 ANQGSEA, per germline. V lost 3 bases and J lost 7; bases outside the gene matches: 5. This CDR3 contains 12 residues.

This clone appeared a single time. V is TRBV7-2 and J is TRBJ2-7, with D maybe TRBD1 (6 bases). This CDR3 comprises 14 residues. The V end lost 0 bases, the J end lost 6 bases, and 12 bases lay between the germline ends. Per the germline V gene, CDR1 is SGHTA and CDR2 is FQGNSA. The CDR3 sequence: CASSLAGGGPEQYF. The CDR3 coding sequence is TGTGCCAGCAGCTTAGCAGGGGGTGGTCCCGAGCAGTACTTC. Filled out from reference TRBV7-2 and TRBJ2-7, the complete variable domain reads GAGVSQSPSNKVTEKGKDVELRCDPISGHTALYWYRQSLGQGLEFLIYFQGNSAPDKSGLPSDRFSAERTGGSVSTLTIQRTQQEDSAVYLCASSLAGGGPEQYFGPGTRLTVT.

This rearrangement joins TRBV12-5 to TRBJ2-1; D is uncertain. Trimming took off 1 base at V and 4 bases at J, with 5 bases between the two ends. This CDR3 has 13 residues. Germline CDR1 reads LGHNT; CDR2 reads FRNRAP. The CDR3 sequence: CASGLGLYNEQFF. CDR3 sequence (DNA): TGTGCTAGTGGTTTGGGACTGTACAATGAGCAGTTCTTC.

The sample holds one count of this clone. The chain has TRBV28 and TRBJ2-7; tentatively, D is TRBD2 (5 bases). Trimming left V 7 bases short and J 3 bases short, with 19 bases between. This CDR3 has 15 residues. Germline CDR1 is MDHEN and CDR2 is SYDVKM. This CDR3 is CASKPGELVLYEQYF. In nucleotides, the CDR3 is TGTGCCAGCAAACCCGGGGAATTGGTGCTCTACGAGCAGTACTTC. Filled out from reference TRBV28 and TRBJ2-7, the complete variable domain reads DVKVTQSSRYLVKRTGEKVFLECVQDMDHENMFWYRQDPGLGLRLIYFSYDVKMKEKGDIPEGYSVSREKKERFSLILESASTNQTSMYLCASKPGELVLYEQYFGPGTRLTVT.

V and J are TRBV19 and TRBJ2-7; no clear D. The length of the CDR3 is 11 residues. With 5 bases removed from V and 2 bases from J, the gap between germline ends came to 4 bases. Looked up from germline, CDR1 is LNHDA and CDR2 is SQIVND (reference sequence). CDR3: CASSDTYEQYF. Here the CDR3 DNA reads TGTGCCAGTAGTGACACCTACGAGCAGTACTTC. Supplemented by reference TRBV19 and TRBJ2-7, the full variable domain reads DGGITQSPKYLFRKEGQNVTLSCEQNLNHDAMYWYRQDPGQGLRLIYYSQIVNDFQKGDIAEGYSVSREKKESFPLTVTSAQKNPTAFYLCASSDTYEQYFGPGTRLTVT.

Concerning this clone itself: Its ends do not fully match the called genes, so a read error is possible. V gene TRBV6-1 combines with J gene TRBJ1-5; D is ambiguous. Germline values: CDR1 MNHNS, CDR2 SASEGT. The CDR3 covers 9 residues. CDR3 loop: CASSQPQHF. CDR3 DNA: TGTGCCAGCAGTCAGCCCCAGCATTTT.

The rearrangement uses TRBV5-1 and TRBJ2-1; D possibly corresponds to TRBD1 (6 bases). Trimming stripped 4 bases from V and 2 bases from J, with 16 bases between. Germline V CDR1 and CDR2: SGHRS, YFSETQ. The CDR3 runs to 16 residues. The CDR3 spells CASSKAGDPTYNEQFF. The CDR3 DNA reads TGCGCCAGCAGCAAGGCAGGGGATCCAACCTACAATGAGCAGTTCTTC.